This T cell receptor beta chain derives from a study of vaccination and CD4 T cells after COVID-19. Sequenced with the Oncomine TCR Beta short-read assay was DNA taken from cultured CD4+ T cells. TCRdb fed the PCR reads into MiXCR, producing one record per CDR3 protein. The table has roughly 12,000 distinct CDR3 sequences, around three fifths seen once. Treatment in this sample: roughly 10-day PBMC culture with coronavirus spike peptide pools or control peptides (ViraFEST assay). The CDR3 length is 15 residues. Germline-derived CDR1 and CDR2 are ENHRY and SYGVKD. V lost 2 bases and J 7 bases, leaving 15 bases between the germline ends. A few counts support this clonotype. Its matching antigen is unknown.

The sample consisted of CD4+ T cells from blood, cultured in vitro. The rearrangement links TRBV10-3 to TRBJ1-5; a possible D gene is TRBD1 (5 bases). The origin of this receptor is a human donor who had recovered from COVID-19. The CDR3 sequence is CAISEVTGVGQPQHF. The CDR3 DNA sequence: TGTGCCATCAGTGAGGTCACAGGAGTAGGCCAGCCCCAGCATTTT.